This is a list of T cell receptor beta chains from one sample in a study of blood T cell repertoires in COVID-19. Sequencing was performed with immunoSEQ multiplex PCR; in TCRdb, only in-frame clones are kept and a portion is missing. The sample has about 180,000 clones, roughly nine tenths seen once. Material: peripheral blood. The receptors were gathered from a man aged 18 to 35 who had recovered from COVID-19. CDR3s include the opening cysteine and the closing phenylalanine or tryptophan. The D gene is left open where the match is weak. Size is omitted from some rows. Given values are once, few, many or a class for expanded clones.

TGTGCCAGCAGCCGCCGCGGGGGGGGAAGCTCCTACAATGAGCAGTTCTTC	CASSRRGGGSSYNEQFF	TRBV14	TRBJ2-1	-	TRBD2
TGCGCCAGCAGCTTGGAAGGGGCGGGCAATCAGCCCCAGCATTTT	CASSLEGAGNQPQHF	TRBV5-1	TRBJ1-5	-	-
TGTGCCAGCAGTGGACTGGGCACAGATACGCAGTATTTT	CASSGLGTDTQYF	TRBV6-1	TRBJ2-3	-	-
TGCGCCAGCAGCTTGGTGGGACAGCGAACAGATACGCAGTATTTT	CASSLVGQRTDTQYF	TRBV5-1	TRBJ2-3	-	TRBD1
TGTGCCAGTAGTATTGAGCGAAGCGAGCAGTTCTTC	CASSIERSEQFF	TRBV19	TRBJ2-1	-	-
TGTGCCAGCCAAGGAGTAGGCAATGAGCAGTTCTTC	CASQGVGNEQFF	TRBV7-9	TRBJ2-1	-	-
TGTGCCAGCAGCTTGGGCAGGAAAGGTGGCTACACCTTC	CASSLGRKGGYTF	TRBV5-6	TRBJ1-2	once	-
TGTGCCAGCAGCCCTCCGGCATTCGGGTCGACGAATGAGCAGTTCTTC	CASSPPAFGSTNEQFF	TRBV5-4	TRBJ2-1	-	-
TGTGCCAGCAGACCACTAGCGGGAAGCACAGATACGCAGTATTTT	CASRPLAGSTDTQYF	TRBV7-9	TRBJ2-3	-	TRBD2
TGTGCCACCAGCAGAGACGGAGATTACAATGAGCAGTTCTTC	CATSRDGDYNEQFF	TRBV15	TRBJ2-1	-	-
TGCGCCAGCAGCTTGGCCTCAGGGCCGAATTCACCCCTCCACTTT	CASSLASGPNSPLHF	TRBV5-1	TRBJ1-6	-	-
TGTGCCAGCAGCTACTTCGGGACAGACTCCTACGAGCAGTACTTC	CASSYFGTDSYEQYF	TRBV6-5	TRBJ2-7	-	TRBD1
TGTGCCAGCAGATTGACGACAGGGGTGAGGTCACCCCTCCACTTT	CASRLTTGVRSPLHF	TRBV5-6	TRBJ1-6	-	TRBD1
TGTGCCAGTAACGACAGGGGGAATTCACCCCTCCACTTT	CASNDRGNSPLHF	TRBV19	TRBJ1-6	-	TRBD1
TGTGCCAGCAGTGAACTACAGGGGTTTTCCCACGAGCAGTACTTC	CASSELQGFSHEQYF	TRBV2	TRBJ2-7	-	TRBD1
TGCGCCAGCAGTCTGGGGACAGGGGGAAGAGAGACCCAGTACTTC	CASSLGTGGRETQYF	TRBV5-1	TRBJ2-5	-	TRBD1
TGTGCCAGCAGCTTAACTAGCGGCTTCAATGAGCAGTTCTTC	CASSLTSGFNEQFF	TRBV7-9	TRBJ2-1	-	TRBD2
TGTGCCAGCAGCTCCGACAGGGAGACCTACGAGCAGTACTTC	CASSSDRETYEQYF	TRBV11-2	TRBJ2-7	-	TRBD1
TGTGCCACCAGCAGATCCCGGACAGGGCGGGATACGCAGTATTTT	CATSRSRTGRDTQYF	TRBV15	TRBJ2-3	-	TRBD1
TGTGCCAGCAGCGTAGCAGCCCGAGGGATTCAGTACTTC	CASSVAARGIQYF	TRBV11-2	TRBJ2-4	-	-
TGTGCCAGCAGCTTCACTAGTGCTTCAACCCGGGTGTTCTTC	CASSFTSASTRVFF	TRBV11-2	TRBJ2-1	-	-
TGTGCCAGCAAGGGGATCCAGTCGGGTTCACCCCTCCACTTT	CASKGIQSGSPLHF	TRBV2	TRBJ1-6	-	-
TGCGCCAGCAGCCAAGGGAGGGGCCCGGGGACAGGGGTCTACGAGCAGTACTTC	CASSQGRGPGTGVYEQYF	TRBV4-1	TRBJ2-7	once	TRBD1
TGCGCCAGCAGCGCCGGGACAGAGGGCACTGAAGCTTTCTTT	CASSAGTEGTEAFF	TRBV5-1	TRBJ1-1	-	TRBD1
TGTGCCAGCAGCTTAAGAGGACTAGCGGATTACGAGCAGTACTTC	CASSLRGLADYEQYF	TRBV5-6	TRBJ2-7	few	TRBD2
TGTGCCAGCAGCCCGGACAGGACGGTTGGCACTGAAGCTTTCTTT	CASSPDRTVGTEAFF	TRBV7-9	TRBJ1-1	-	TRBD1
TGTGCCATCAGCCTTCTAGCGGGAGGCTCCTACAATGAGCAGTTCTTC	CAISLLAGGSYNEQFF	TRBV10-3	TRBJ2-1	-	TRBD2
TGTGCCAGCAGTATCTACCAGGGACAGGGCGAGCAGTTCTTC	CASSIYQGQGEQFF	TRBV6-5	TRBJ2-1	-	TRBD1
TGCAGCGCTAGTGGACAGGGAGGAAACACTGAAGCTTTCTTT	CSASGQGGNTEAFF	TRBV29-1	TRBJ1-1	-	TRBD1
TGTGCCAGCAGCCCAGGGGCTAGCGGGAGGGGTGATACGCAGTATTTT	CASSPGASGRGDTQYF	TRBV11-2	TRBJ2-3	-	TRBD2
TGTGCCAGCACCCGGACTTACAATCAGCCCCAGCATTTT	CASTRTYNQPQHF	TRBV7-2	TRBJ1-5	-	-
TGTGCCATCAGTGGGGCTAGCGGGTACAATGAGCAGTTCTTC	CAISGASGYNEQFF	TRBV10-3	TRBJ2-1	-	TRBD2
TGTGCCAGCAGTCCCCTGGGAGCGGCCTACGAGCAGTACTTC	CASSPLGAAYEQYF	TRBV6-5	TRBJ2-7	many	-
TGTGCCAGCAGCGCCGTCTCAGGGATCTATGGCTACACCTTC	CASSAVSGIYGYTF	TRBV7-9	TRBJ1-2	-	-
TGCGCCAGCAGTCCTCAGGGACAGGGGGAACCAAGCTCTGGGGCCAACGTCCTGACTTTC	CASSPQGQGEPSSGANVLTF	TRBV23-1	TRBJ2-6	-	TRBD1
TGTGCCAGCAGCGTAGCCTCAAACCCAGGGTACGAGCAGTACTTC	CASSVASNPGYEQYF	TRBV9	TRBJ2-7	once	-
TGCGCCAGCAGCTGGACAGGGGTCGAGCAGTACTTC	CASSWTGVEQYF	TRBV5-1	TRBJ2-7	-	TRBD1
TGTGCCAGCAGTCCCCCAGGACAGGGAAGCTACGAGCAGTACTTC	CASSPPGQGSYEQYF	TRBV6-5	TRBJ2-7	-	TRBD1
TGTGCCAGCTCACCCCAGACAGACCCTAACACTGAAGCTTTCTTT	CASSPQTDPNTEAFF	TRBV18	TRBJ1-1	-	-
TGTGCCAGTAGCCTAGGACTAGCGGGAAACAATGAGCAGTTCTTC	CASSLGLAGNNEQFF	TRBV19	TRBJ2-1	-	TRBD2
TGTGCCAGCAGCCACCCCGGGACTAGCAAAACCGGGGAGCTGTTTTTT	CASSHPGTSKTGELFF	TRBV5-4	TRBJ2-2	-	TRBD2
TGTGCCAGCAGTTACCGCGGGACAGTTTTTCACGAGCAGTACTTC	CASSYRGTVFHEQYF	TRBV5-6	TRBJ2-7	-	-
TGTGCCAGCAGCTTATTCCCCCCCCTTACAGTTGGCACTGAAGCTTTCTTT	CASSLFPPLTVGTEAFF	TRBV7-6	TRBJ1-1	-	-